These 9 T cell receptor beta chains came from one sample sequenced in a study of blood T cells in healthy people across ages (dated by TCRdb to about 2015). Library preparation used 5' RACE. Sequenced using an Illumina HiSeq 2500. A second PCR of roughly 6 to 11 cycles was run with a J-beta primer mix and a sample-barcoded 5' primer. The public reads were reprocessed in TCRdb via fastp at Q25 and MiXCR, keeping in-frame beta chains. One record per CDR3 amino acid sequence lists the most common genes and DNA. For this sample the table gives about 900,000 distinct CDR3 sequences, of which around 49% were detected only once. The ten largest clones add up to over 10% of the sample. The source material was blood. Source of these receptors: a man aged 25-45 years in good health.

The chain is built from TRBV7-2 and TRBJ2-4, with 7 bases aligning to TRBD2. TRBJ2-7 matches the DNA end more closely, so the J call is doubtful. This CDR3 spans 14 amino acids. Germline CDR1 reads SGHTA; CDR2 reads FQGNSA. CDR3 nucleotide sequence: TGTGCCAGCAGCTCCGGGGACTACCCTCTCGAGCAGTACTTC. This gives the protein CASSSGDYPLEQYF.

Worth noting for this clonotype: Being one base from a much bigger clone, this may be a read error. CDR3 amino acids: CATRQLTSYDEQFF. The CDR3 DNA follows: TGTGCCACCAGACAGCTAACCTCCTACGATGAGCAGTTCTTC. The rearrangement uses TRBV10-3 and TRBJ2-1, with D possibly TRBD1 on 5 matching bases. The germline CDR1 and CDR2 sequences are ENHRY and SYGVKD. The CDR3 loop spans 14 amino acids.

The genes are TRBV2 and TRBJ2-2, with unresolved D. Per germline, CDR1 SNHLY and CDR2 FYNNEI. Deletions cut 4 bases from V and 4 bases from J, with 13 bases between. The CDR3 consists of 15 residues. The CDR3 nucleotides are TGTGCCAGCAGTGTGGCCGGTCTCCTCACCGGGGAGCTGTTTTTT. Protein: CASSVAGLLTGELFF.

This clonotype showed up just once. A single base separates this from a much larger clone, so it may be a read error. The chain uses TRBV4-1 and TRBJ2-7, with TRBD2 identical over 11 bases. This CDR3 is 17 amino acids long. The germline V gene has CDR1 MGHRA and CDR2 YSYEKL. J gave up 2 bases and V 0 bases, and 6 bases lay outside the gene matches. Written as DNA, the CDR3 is TGCGCCAGCAGCCAAGATCTAGCGGGGGGCAGCCCCTACGAGCAGTACTTC. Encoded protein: CASSQDLAGGSPYEQYF.

DNA of the CDR3: TGTGCCAGCAGATTCGGGGACTACGGCTTACTCCAGCATTTT. This gives the protein CASRFGDYGLLQHF. The chain has TRBV12-3 or TRBV12-4 and TRBJ1-5; D might be TRBD1 (5 bases). Between the trimmed V and J ends, which lost 6 bases and 12 bases, there was a span of 21 bases. The CDR3 is made up of 14 amino acids.

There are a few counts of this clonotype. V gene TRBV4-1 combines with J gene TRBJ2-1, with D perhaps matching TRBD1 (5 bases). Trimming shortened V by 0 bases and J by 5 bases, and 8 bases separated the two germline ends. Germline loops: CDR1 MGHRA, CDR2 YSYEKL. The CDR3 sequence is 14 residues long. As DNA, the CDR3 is TGCGCCAGCAGCCAAGACCCAGGGAACAATGAGCAGTTCTTC. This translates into CASSQDPGNNEQFF.

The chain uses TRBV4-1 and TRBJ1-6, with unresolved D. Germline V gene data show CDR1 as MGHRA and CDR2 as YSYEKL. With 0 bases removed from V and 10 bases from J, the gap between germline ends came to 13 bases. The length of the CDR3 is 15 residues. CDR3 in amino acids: CASSQESTLASPLHF. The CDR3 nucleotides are TGCGCCAGCAGCCAAGAAAGCACCTTAGCCTCACCCCTCCACTTT.

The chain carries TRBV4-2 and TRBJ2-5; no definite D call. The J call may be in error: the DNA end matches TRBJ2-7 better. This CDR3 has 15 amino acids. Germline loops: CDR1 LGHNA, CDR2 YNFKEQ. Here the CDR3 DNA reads TGTGCCAGCAGCCAAGATCAGACTTGCTCCTACGAGCAGTACTTC. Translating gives CASSQDQTCSYEQYF.

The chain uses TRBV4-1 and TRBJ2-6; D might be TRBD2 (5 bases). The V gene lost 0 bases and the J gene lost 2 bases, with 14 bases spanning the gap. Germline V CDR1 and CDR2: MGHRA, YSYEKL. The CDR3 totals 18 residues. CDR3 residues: CASSQDFFAGTGANVLTF. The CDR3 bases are TGCGCCAGCAGCCAAGATTTTTTTGCCGGGACTGGGGCCAACGTCCTGACTTTC.